The 9 T cell receptor beta chains below all came from one sample that was sequenced in a study of blood T cell repertoires in COVID-19. Clones were read by immunoSEQ multiplex PCR, and TCRdb kept only the in-frame ones, dropping some. The sample records nearly 110,000 clones, approximately 80% being singletons. The sequencing input was peripheral blood. The receptors were gathered from a woman aged 55-70 years with acute or convalescent COVID-19.

The CDR3 loop reads CASSYGPSAGTEAFF. CDR3 DNA sequence: TGTGCCAGCAGTTACGGCCCCTCCGCAGGCACTGAAGCTTTCTTT. The chain recombines TRBV6-5 with TRBJ1-1; unclear D gene. The CDR3 spans 15 residues. Per germline, CDR1 MNHEY and CDR2 SVGAGI. V lost 2 bases, J lost 4 bases, and 14 bases lay in between.

The rearrangement uses TRBV7-9 and TRBJ2-3, with 8 bases fitting TRBD2. The CDR3 totals 14 residues. V was clipped by 6 bases and J by 1 base; unmatched bases: 3. Germline-derived CDR1 and CDR2 are SEHNR and FQNEAQ (reference sequence). CDR3 coding DNA: TGTGCCAGCAGGATGACTAGCGGCACAGATACGCAGTATTTT. It is translated as CASRMTSGTDTQYF.

The chain carries TRBV27 and TRBJ1-2, with unresolved D. This CDR3 comprises 13 residues. The germline V gene encodes CDR1 MNHEY and CDR2 SMNVEV (reference sequence). V was cut by 6 bases and J by 4 bases, with 12 bases left in between. The CDR3 here is CASSLTAFYGYTF. As DNA, the CDR3 is TGTGCCAGCAGCCTCACAGCATTCTATGGCTACACCTTC.

The chain links TRBV5-6 to TRBJ2-3; tentative D call: TRBD2 (5 bases). This CDR3 comprises 14 residues. Germline lookup yields CDR1 SGHDT and CDR2 YYEEEE. V was trimmed by 4 bases and J by 1 base, leaving 10 bases between them. This CDR3 reads CASSRGRGTDTQYF. The CDR3 region has the DNA TGTGCCAGCAGCCGGGGTAGGGGCACAGATACGCAGTATTTT.

The chain recombines TRBV10-3 with TRBJ2-6; TRBD1 matches 8 bases. The CDR3 extends over 18 amino acids. Losses at the gene ends were 2 bases for V and 0 bases for J; bases not matched to a gene: 6. Looked up from germline, CDR1 is ENHRY and CDR2 is SYGVKD. The CDR3 loop is CAISEAGGWSSGANVLTF. CDR3 DNA sequence: TGTGCCATCAGTGAGGCAGGGGGCTGGAGCTCTGGGGCCAACGTCCTGACTTTC.

The chain carries TRBV2 and TRBJ1-3; D gene uncertain. Germline V lookup: CDR1 SNHLY, CDR2 FYNNEI. This CDR3 is built from 17 residues. V was shortened by 0 bases and J by 0 bases, with 12 bases between the two germline ends. The CDR3 is CASSEAAAEVSGNTIYF. The CDR3 bases are TGTGCCAGCAGTGAAGCAGCGGCGGAAGTCTCTGGAAACACCATATATTTT.

The chain employs TRBV5-5 and TRBJ2-7; D is unresolved. The CDR3 is 14 amino acids. Trimming stripped 6 bases from V and 3 bases from J, with 16 bases between. Looked up from germline, CDR1 is SGHKS and CDR2 is YYEKEE (reference sequence). CDR3 residues: CASTPTSANYEQYF. As DNA, the CDR3 is TGTGCCAGCACCCCGACTTCGGCCAACTACGAGCAGTACTTC.

The chain uses TRBV6-1 and TRBJ2-2; D remains ambiguous. CDR3 length: 16 residues. CDR1 and CDR2 (germline): MNHNS, SASEGT. The V end lost 2 bases, the J end lost 4 bases, and 14 bases lay between the germline ends. CDR3 bases: TGTGCCAGCAGTGAATTATCCGGTCGCGGCACCGGGGAGCTGTTTTTT. Amino acids: CASSELSGRGTGELFF.

This clone was picked up a small number of times. This chain connects TRBV7-9 to TRBJ2-1; 7 nucleotides line up with TRBD2. The CDR3 covers 15 residues. The germline CDR1 and CDR2 sequences are SEHNR and FQNEAQ (reference sequence). V was pared by 5 bases and J by 3 bases, with 7 bases of the junction left unmatched. The CDR3 reads CASSSYQRGYNEQFF. CDR3 in DNA: TGTGCCAGCAGCAGCTACCAGCGGGGCTACAATGAGCAGTTCTTC.